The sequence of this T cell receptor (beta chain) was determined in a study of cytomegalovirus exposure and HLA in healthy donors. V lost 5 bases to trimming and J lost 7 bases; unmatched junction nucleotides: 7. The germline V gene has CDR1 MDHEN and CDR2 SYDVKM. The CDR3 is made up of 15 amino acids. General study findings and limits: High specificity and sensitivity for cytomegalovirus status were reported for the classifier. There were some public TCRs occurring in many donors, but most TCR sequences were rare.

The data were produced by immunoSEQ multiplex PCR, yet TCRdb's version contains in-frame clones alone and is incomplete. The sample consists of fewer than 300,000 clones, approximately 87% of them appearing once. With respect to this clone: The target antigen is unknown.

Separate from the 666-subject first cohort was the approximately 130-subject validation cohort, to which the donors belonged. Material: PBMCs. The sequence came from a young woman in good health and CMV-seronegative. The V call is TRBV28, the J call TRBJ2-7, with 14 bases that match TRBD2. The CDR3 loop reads CASSPGLAGVGEQYF. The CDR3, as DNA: TGTGCCAGCAGTCCGGGACTAGCGGGAGTAGGAGAGCAGTACTTC.